Listed below are T cell receptor beta chains from one sample, sequenced in a study of graft-versus-host responses after intestinal transplantation. TCRdb's copy holds only in-frame clones and misses some; the assay was immunoSEQ multiplex PCR. The table lists 100,000 to 120,000 clones, roughly 95% of them singletons. Antigens for these TCRs are unknown. The source material was unstimulated CD8+ T cells sorted from spleen or lymph node cells, sampled before intestinal transplant. The receptors stem from a human donor who received an intestinal transplant. The CDR3 runs from the conserved cysteine through the conserved F or W. A D gene is named only where the DNA matches it firmly. A clone size is listed for some rows: how often the clone was seen (once, few, many), or a class if it is expanded.

>TRBV27|TRBJ1-1|-|15|-
CASSLHPRLVPEAFF
TGTGCCAGCAGTTTACATCCTCGCTTGGTTCCTGAAGCTTTCTTT
>TRBV18|TRBJ1-1|-|16|once
CASSHLDGEMNTEAFF
TGTGCCAGCTCACACCTAGACGGGGAGATGAACACTGAAGCTTTCTTT
>TRBV6-1|TRBJ1-4|-|15|-
CASSADRDGNEKLFF
TGTGCCAGCAGTGCAGACCGGGACGGCAATGAAAAACTGTTTTTT
>TRBV7-6|TRBJ2-1|-|13|-
CASSFYDGDEQFF
TGTGCCAGCAGCTTCTACGATGGGGATGAGCAGTTCTTC
>TRBV13|TRBJ1-2|-|17|-
CASSLKQGQNANYGYTF
TGTGCCAGCAGCTTAAAGCAGGGGCAGAACGCTAACTATGGCTACACCTTC
>TRBV7-9|TRBJ2-7|TRBD1|14|-
CASSLDREKHEQYF
TGTGCCAGCAGCTTGGACAGGGAGAAGCACGAGCAGTACTTC
>TRBV5-6|TRBJ2-7|TRBD2|14|-
CASSSGLARYEQYF
TGTGCCAGCAGCTCCGGACTAGCGCGCTACGAGCAGTACTTC
>TRBV7-8|TRBJ2-3|TRBD2|15|once
CASSPSGTPTDTQYF
TGTGCCAGCAGCCCTAGCGGAACTCCCACAGATACGCAGTATTTT
>TRBV27|TRBJ1-1|-|15|-
CASSFAGFMNTEAFF
TGTGCCAGCAGTTTTGCGGGCTTCATGAACACTGAAGCTTTCTTT
>TRBV6-1|TRBJ2-3|-|13|-
CASSELGGDTQYF
TGTGCCAGCAGTGAACTGGGGGGAGATACGCAGTATTTT
>TRBV19|TRBJ1-3|-|15|-
CASSSLTFSGNTIYF
TGTGCCAGTAGCTCGCTTACCTTCTCTGGAAACACCATATATTTT